This T cell receptor (beta chain) was profiled in a study of spatial heterogeneity in lung cancer. Study details: Median follow-up for sequenced PBMC samples was roughly two years after resection, when such samples existed.

By share of the sample, this clonotype is medium-sized. Each CDR3 protein is one row after TCRdb ran MiXCR on the 5' RACE reads. The table records around 110,000 distinct CDR3 sequences, 10% to 15% of them present only once. Time point specified: blood at routine non-recurrence follow-up after resection. Unsorted whole RNA of tumor, nontumor lung or frozen PBMC was sequenced. The TCR was taken from a male donor with early-stage non-small cell lung cancer. The specimen was PBMCs, collected at follow-up.

The CDR3: CASSQEPGLSGNTIYF. The CDR3 DNA is TGTGCCAGCAGCCAAGAACCAGGGCTCTCTGGAAACACCATATATTTT. The rearrangement uses TRBV4-2 and TRBJ1-3; D perhaps matches TRBD1 (5 bases). Trimming shortened V by 0 bases and J by 0 bases, and 9 bases separated the two germline ends. Germline V lookup: CDR1 LGHNA, CDR2 YNFKEQ. This CDR3 has 16 amino acids.